This TCR beta chain was observed in a study of T cells in Graves' hyperthyroidism and ophthalmopathy. CDR1 and CDR2 from the germline V gene are SGHVS and FNYEAQ. The length of the CDR3 is 16 residues. Trimming removed 3 bases at V and 0 bases at J, with 11 bases between. Authors of the study amplified TCR beta CDR3 regions from RNA transcripts. The HTBI primer set drove a first-round RT-PCR of the TCR CDR3. One entry per CDR3 protein results from TCRdb running MiXCR on the multiplex PCR reads. The sample includes 500,000 to 800,000 distinct CDR3 sequences, more than 14% seen only once; the top ten take around 12%.

The chain couples TRBV7-6 to TRBJ2-2, with D tentatively TRBD1 (5 bases). Sequencing was done on a sample of blood. This receptor was identified in a woman aged 50 to 60 with Graves' ophthalmopathy. CDR3 protein: CASSFSLRANTGELFF. The CDR3 coding sequence is TGTGCCAGCAGCTTCAGTCTCAGGGCGAACACCGGGGAGCTGTTTTTT.